This record covers a single TCR beta chain. Its antigen is undetermined. The rectum was sampled with one to two pinch biopsies at colonoscopy. The sample originates from a study of pediatric ulcerative colitis. Study-wide findings and caveats: A couple of rectal clonotypes were found only in ulcerative colitis patients, all of them.

TCRdb's copy holds only in-frame clones and misses some; the assay was immunoSEQ multiplex PCR. The table includes about 35,000 clones, about 81% detected once. Germline CDR1 SGHTS, CDR2 YDEGEE. Trimming took 4 bases from V and 0 from J, leaving 10 bases between them. This CDR3 spans 14 amino acids. The chain is built from TRBV5-8 and TRBJ1-1; D is possibly TRBD1 (5 bases). Material for sequencing was gut tissue. This TCR was sampled from a boy between 10 and 17 years old with mild ulcerative colitis. CDR3 region: CASSLKGMNTEAFF. The CDR3 bases are TGTGCCAGCAGCCTCAAGGGGATGAACACTGAAGCTTTCTTT.